The present entry profiles one T cell receptor (beta chain) with its context. As handled by the study authors: Amplified reference gene primers provided the basis for estimating nucleated cell counts. Clones were read by immunoSEQ multiplex PCR, and TCRdb kept only the in-frame ones, dropping some. V, J and clone size reflect that table, while D and trimming were determined from the DNA. The sample carries about 63,000 clones, about 81% recorded once. Germline CDR1 SGHTA, CDR2 FQGNSA. This CDR3 is 15 amino acids long. V shed 5 bases and J 4 bases; nucleotides not matched to a gene: 10. The data were taken from a study of blood T cell repertoires in COVID-19. Study context: Sample material is recorded as cDNA or gDNA derived from T cells, B-cell-depleted T cells, or PBMCs.

One Seattle source followed patients from active infection through their disease course. The chain employs TRBV7-2 and TRBJ1-2, with 7 bases aligning to TRBD1. Sequenced sample: peripheral blood. The clonotype comes from a man between 60 and 70 years old with COVID-19, enrolled during active disease. The chain's CDR3 is CASSDPRDSLYGYTF. DNA for the CDR3: TGTGCCAGCAGCGACCCACGGGACAGTCTCTATGGCTACACCTTC.